Each of the 9 T cell receptor beta chains below was sequenced from the same sample in a study of long-term antiretroviral therapy in people with HIV. Assay version v3.0 of immunoSEQ was used, and it was run at survey level. TCRdb's table, derived via immunoSEQ multiplex PCR, lists solely in-frame clones and lacks some. The sample has tens of thousands of clones, 80% to 85% seen once. The sample consisted of unsorted PBMCs, taken 1.5 years after starting antiretroviral therapy. All receptors come from a man younger than 35 with HIV.

CDR3 nucleotides: TGTGCCTGGAGTGTACGTACAGGGGGCACAGATACGCAGTATTTT. It specifies CAWSVRTGGTDTQYF. The chain recombines TRBV30 with TRBJ2-3, with 7 bases fitting TRBD1. The germline CDR1 and CDR2 sequences are GTSNPN and SVGIG (reference sequence). Trimming took 0 bases from V and 1 from J; bases not matched to a gene: 4. CDR3 length: 15 amino acids.

The chain links TRBV4-1 to TRBJ2-7; no reliable D call. The V gene's germline CDR1 is MGHRA and CDR2 YSYEKL. CDR3 length: 14 amino acids. Deletions cut 5 bases from V and 0 bases from J, with 11 bases between. The CDR3 loop reads CASSADLRSYEQYF. Here the CDR3 DNA reads TGCGCCAGCAGCGCGGACCTGCGCTCCTACGAGCAGTACTTC.

As to this clone: This sample also contains other DNA sequences that code for the same CDR3. The rearrangement links TRBV7-9 to TRBJ2-2; D call uncertain. The ends were cut back, 3 bases at V and 8 bases at J, with 7 bases in the middle. The germline gives CDR1 SEHNR, CDR2 FQNEAQ (reference sequence). This CDR3 has 12 residues. The CDR3 DNA follows: TGTGCCAGCAGCTTGGGTTCTGGGGAGCTGTTTTTT. It translates to CASSLGSGELFF.

This clone was detected a few times. The chain employs TRBV6-5 and TRBJ2-2; D is perhaps TRBD2 (5 bases). The CDR3 has 14 residues. V was pared by 4 bases and J by 3 bases, with 9 bases between. Germline V gene lookup returns CDR1 MNHEY and CDR2 SVGAGI. DNA of the CDR3: TGTGCCAGCAGTTCAAGCGGTTACACCGGGGAGCTGTTTTTT. Protein sequence: CASSSSGYTGELFF.

The V gene is TRBV29-1, the J gene TRBJ1-2; the match to TRBD1 covers 7 bases. V trimming: 3 bases; J trimming: 5 bases; junction bases outside the gene matches: 6. CDR3 length equals 13 residues. Germline CDR1 reads SQVTM; CDR2 reads ANQGSEA. The CDR3 loop is CSVDKGARYGYTF. The DNA for the CDR3 is TGCAGCGTTGATAAGGGGGCGAGATATGGCTACACCTTC.

The CDR3 DNA follows: TGTGCCAGCAGCCCGGACACTTCAGACTATGGCTACACCTTC. Translated: CASSPDTSDYGYTF. The rearrangement joins TRBV28 to TRBJ1-2; perhaps TRBD1 as D (5 bases). The CDR3 extends over 14 amino acids. The germline V gene has CDR1 MDHEN and CDR2 SYDVKM. The V end was cut by 6 bases, the J end by 3 bases, with 14 bases between.

The V call is TRBV7-9, the J call TRBJ2-7, with 8 positions matching TRBD1. V shed 5 bases and J 3 bases; nucleotides not matched to a gene: 9. This CDR3 region has 15 residues. The germline gives CDR1 SEHNR, CDR2 FQNEAQ (reference sequence). The CDR3 loop reads CASSVTGTGNYEQYF. The CDR3 DNA reads as TGTGCCAGCAGCGTAACCGGGACAGGTAACTACGAGCAGTACTTC.

The chain employs TRBV19 and TRBJ1-1; the D is unclear. The CDR3 runs 13 residues. Germline CDR1 LNHDA, CDR2 SQIVND (reference sequence). Trimming left V 5 bases short and J 0 bases short, with 7 bases between. The CDR3 DNA reads as TGTGCCAGTAGTCTCGGGGTGAACACTGAAGCTTTCTTT. Its translation: CASSLGVNTEAFF.

This clone was recorded once. The chain couples TRBV28 to TRBJ2-7; possibly TRBD1 for D (6 bases). Germline V lookup: CDR1 MDHEN, CDR2 SYDVKM. This CDR3 region has 15 residues. V shed 6 bases and J shed 1 base, with 16 bases lying between them. CDR3 sequence: CASSLGQLGSYEQYF. The CDR3 DNA reads as TGTGCCAGCAGCCTTGGACAGCTGGGGTCCTACGAGCAGTACTTC.